This TCR beta chain is from a study of cytomegalovirus exposure and HLA in healthy donors. Study-level points and caveats: The study assumed roughly uniform donor sequencing depth for presence/absence analyses.

The study ran its PCR with 60 Vbeta and 13 Jbeta primers. TCRdb's copy holds only in-frame clones and misses some; the assay was immunoSEQ multiplex PCR. In the table there are 95,000 or so clones, approximately 81% of which are singletons. Per the germline V gene, CDR1 is SGHRS and CDR2 is YFSETQ. The trim removed 2 bases at V and 6 bases at J, leaving 6 bases unmatched. The CDR3 sequence is 15 residues long. About this clone itself: Its specificity is unknown.

The source is a woman aged 70 to 79 in good health and CMV-seropositive. The sample consisted of PBMCs. The rearrangement links TRBV5-1 to TRBJ2-1; TRBD1 agrees at 9 bases. This chain's CDR3 is CASSLTGGVSNEQFF. CDR3 coding DNA: TGCGCCAGCAGCTTAACAGGGGGCGTTAGCAATGAGCAGTTCTTC. The variable domain in full, completed from reference TRBV5-1 and TRBJ2-1, reads KAGVTQTPRYLIKTRGQQVTLSCSPISGHRSVSWYQQTPGQGLQFLFEYFSETQRNKGNFPGRFSGRQFSNSRSEMNVSTLELGDSALYLCASSLTGGVSNEQFFGPGTRLTVL.